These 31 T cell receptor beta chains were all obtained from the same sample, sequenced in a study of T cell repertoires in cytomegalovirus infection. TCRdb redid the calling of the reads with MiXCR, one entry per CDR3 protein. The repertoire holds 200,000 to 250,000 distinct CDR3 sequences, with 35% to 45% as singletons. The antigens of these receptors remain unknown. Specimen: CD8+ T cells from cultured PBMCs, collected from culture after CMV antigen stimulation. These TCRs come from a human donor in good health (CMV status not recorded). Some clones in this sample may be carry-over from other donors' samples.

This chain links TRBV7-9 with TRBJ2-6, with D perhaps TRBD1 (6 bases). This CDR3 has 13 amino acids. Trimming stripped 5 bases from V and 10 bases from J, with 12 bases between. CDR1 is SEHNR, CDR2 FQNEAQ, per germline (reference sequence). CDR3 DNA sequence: TGTGCCAGCAGCCCCCTAGGGGGTAACGTCCTGACTTTC. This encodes CASSPLGGNVLTF.

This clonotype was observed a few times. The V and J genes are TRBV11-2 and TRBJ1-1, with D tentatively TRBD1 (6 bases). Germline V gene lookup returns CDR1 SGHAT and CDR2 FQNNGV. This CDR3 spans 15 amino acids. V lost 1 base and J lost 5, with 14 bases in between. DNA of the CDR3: TGTGCCAGCAGCTTAGCGGGACATGGAGGAACTGAAGCTTTCTTT. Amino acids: CASSLAGHGGTEAFF.

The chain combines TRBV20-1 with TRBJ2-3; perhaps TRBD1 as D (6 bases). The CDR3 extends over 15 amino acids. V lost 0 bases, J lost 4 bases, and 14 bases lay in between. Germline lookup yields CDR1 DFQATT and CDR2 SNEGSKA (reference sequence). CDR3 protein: CSARDQQGHADTQYF. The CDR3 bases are TGCAGTGCTAGAGATCAACAGGGTCATGCAGATACGCAGTATTTT.

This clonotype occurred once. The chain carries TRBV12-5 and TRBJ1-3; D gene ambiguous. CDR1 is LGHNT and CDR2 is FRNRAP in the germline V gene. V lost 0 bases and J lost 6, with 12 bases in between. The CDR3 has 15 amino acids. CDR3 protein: CASGLVPVGENTIYF. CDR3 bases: TGTGCTAGTGGTTTGGTACCGGTGGGAGAAAACACCATATATTTT.

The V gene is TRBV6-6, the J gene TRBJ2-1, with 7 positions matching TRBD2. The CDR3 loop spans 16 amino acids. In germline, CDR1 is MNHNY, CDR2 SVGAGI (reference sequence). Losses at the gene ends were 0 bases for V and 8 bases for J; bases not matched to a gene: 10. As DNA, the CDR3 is TGTGCCAGCAGTTACTCGGCGCGGGGGAGGGTCCATGAGCAGTTCTTC. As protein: CASSYSARGRVHEQFF.

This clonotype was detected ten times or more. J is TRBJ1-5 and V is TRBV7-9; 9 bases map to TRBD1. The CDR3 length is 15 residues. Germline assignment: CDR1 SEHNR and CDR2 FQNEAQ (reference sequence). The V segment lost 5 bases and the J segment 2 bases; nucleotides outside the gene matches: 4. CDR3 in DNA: TGTGCCAGCAGCCAACAGGGGGCTCGCAATCAGCCCCAGCATTTT. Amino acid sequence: CASSQQGARNQPQHF. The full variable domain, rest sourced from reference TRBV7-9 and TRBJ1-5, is DTGVSQNPRHKITKRGQNVTFRCDPISEHNRLYWYRQTLGQGPEFLTYFQNEAQLEKSRLLSDRFSAERPKGSFSTLEIQRTEQGDSAMYLCASSQQGARNQPQHFGDGTRLSIL.

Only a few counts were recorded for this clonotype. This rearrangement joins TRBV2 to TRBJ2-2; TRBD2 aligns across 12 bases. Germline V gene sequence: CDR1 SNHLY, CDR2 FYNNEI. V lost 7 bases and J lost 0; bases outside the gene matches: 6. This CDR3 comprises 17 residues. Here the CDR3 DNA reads TGTGCCAGCACCTCGACTAGCGGGGGTGCGAACACCGGGGAGCTGTTTTTT. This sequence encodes CASTSTSGGANTGELFF.

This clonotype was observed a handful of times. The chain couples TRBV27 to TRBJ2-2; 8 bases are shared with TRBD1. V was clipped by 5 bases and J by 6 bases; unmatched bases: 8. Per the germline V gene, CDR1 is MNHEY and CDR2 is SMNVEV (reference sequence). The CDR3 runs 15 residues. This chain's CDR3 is CASSPGTGGAGELFF. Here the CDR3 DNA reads TGTGCCAGCAGTCCCGGGACAGGAGGGGCCGGGGAGCTGTTTTTT.

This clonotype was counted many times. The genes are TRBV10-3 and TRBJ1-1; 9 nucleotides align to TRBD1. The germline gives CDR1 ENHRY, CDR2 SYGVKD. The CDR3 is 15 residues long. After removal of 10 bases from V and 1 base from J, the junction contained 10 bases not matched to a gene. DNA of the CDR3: TGTGCCACGGCGGGACAGGGTCATTCGAACACTGAAGCTTTCTTT. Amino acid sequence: CATAGQGHSNTEAFF.

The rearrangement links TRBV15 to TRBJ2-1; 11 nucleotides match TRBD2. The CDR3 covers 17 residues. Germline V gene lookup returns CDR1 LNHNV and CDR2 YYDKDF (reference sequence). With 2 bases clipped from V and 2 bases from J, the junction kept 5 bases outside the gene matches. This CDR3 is CATSRPLAGETYNEQFF. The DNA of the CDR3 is TGTGCCACCAGCAGACCACTAGCGGGAGAAACCTACAATGAGCAGTTCTTC. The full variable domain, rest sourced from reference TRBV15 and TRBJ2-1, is DAMVIQNPRYQVTQFGKPVTLSCSQTLNHNVMYWYQQKSSQAPKLLFHYYDKDFNNEADTPDNFQSRRPNTSFCFLDIRSPGLGDTAMYLCATSRPLAGETYNEQFFGPGTRLTVL.

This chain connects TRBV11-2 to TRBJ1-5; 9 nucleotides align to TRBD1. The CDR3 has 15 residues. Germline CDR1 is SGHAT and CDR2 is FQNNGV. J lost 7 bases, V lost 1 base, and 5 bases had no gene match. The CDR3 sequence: CASSLVGQGEQPQHF. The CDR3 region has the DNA TGTGCCAGCAGCTTAGTGGGACAGGGTGAGCAGCCCCAGCATTTT.

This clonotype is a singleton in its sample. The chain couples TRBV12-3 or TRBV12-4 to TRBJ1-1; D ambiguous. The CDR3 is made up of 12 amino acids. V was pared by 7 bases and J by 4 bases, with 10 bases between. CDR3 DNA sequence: TGTGCCAGCACCCAGCGGGGCACTGAAGCTTTCTTT. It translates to CASTQRGTEAFF.

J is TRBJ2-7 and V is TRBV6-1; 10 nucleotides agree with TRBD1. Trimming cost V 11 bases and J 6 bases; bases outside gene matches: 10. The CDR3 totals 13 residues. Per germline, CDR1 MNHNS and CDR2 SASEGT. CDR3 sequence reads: CAGRDRGSGEQYF. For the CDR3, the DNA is TGTGCCGGCCGGGACAGGGGCTCTGGCGAGCAGTACTTC.

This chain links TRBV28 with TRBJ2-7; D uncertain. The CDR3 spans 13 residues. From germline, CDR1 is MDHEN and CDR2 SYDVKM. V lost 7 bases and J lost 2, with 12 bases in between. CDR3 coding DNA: TGTGCCAGCACGTGGCACCCTGCCTACGAGCAGTACTTC. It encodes CASTWHPAYEQYF.

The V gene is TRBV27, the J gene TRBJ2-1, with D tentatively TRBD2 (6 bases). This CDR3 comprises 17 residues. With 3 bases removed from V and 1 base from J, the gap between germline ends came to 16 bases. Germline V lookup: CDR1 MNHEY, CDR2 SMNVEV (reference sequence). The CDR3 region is CASSFGTGERSYNEQFF. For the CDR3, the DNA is TGTGCCAGCAGTTTCGGTACGGGGGAGAGGTCCTACAATGAGCAGTTCTTC.

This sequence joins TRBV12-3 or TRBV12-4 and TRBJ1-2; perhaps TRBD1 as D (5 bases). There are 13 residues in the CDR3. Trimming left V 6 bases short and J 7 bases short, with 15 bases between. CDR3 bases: TGTGCCAGCAGCCTGGGACGGACGGCTGGCTACACCTTC. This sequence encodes CASSLGRTAGYTF.

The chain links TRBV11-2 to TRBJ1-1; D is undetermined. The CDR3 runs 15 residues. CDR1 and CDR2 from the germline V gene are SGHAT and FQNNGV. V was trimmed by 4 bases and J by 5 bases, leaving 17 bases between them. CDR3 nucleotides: TGTGCCAGCAGCTCCACCCCCGAACGGGCGACTGAAGCTTTCTTT. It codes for CASSSTPERATEAFF. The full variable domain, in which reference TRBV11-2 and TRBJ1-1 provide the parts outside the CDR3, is EAGVAQSPRYKIIEKRQSVAFWCNPISGHATLYWYQQILGQGPKLLIQFQNNGVVDDSQLPKDRFSAERLKGVDSTLKIQPAKLEDSAVYLCASSSTPERATEAFFGQGTRLTVV.

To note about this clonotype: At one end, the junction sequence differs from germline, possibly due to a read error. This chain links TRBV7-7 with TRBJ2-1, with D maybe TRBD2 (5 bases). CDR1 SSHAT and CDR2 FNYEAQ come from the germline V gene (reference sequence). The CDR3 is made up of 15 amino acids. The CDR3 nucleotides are TGTGCTAGCAGCGAGGGTCTAGAATCCTACAATGAGCAGTTCTTC. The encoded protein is CASSEGLESYNEQFF.

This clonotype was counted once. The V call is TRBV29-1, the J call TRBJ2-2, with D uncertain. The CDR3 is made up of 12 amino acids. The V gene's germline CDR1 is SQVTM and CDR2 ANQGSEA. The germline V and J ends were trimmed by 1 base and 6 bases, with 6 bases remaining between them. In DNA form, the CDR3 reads TGCAGCGTTGAAGGCGGCGCCGGGGAGCTGTTTTTT. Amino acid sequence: CSVEGGAGELFF.

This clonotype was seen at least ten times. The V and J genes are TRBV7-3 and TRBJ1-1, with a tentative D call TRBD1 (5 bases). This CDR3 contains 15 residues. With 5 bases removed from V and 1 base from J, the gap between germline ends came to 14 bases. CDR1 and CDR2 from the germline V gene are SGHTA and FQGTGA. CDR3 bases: TGTGCCAGCAGCCAAAATGGGGGATCGAACACTGAAGCTTTCTTT. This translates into CASSQNGGSNTEAFF.

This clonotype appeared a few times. This CDR3 is CASSPHGQANTGELFF. Written as DNA, the CDR3 is TGTGCCAGCAGCCCACACGGACAGGCGAACACCGGGGAGCTGTTTTTT. The chain recombines TRBV7-9 with TRBJ2-2; 7 bases match TRBD1. Per germline, CDR1 SEHNR and CDR2 FQNEAQ (reference sequence). V dropped 5 bases and J dropped 0; count of bases not matched to a gene: 6. This CDR3 contains 16 residues.

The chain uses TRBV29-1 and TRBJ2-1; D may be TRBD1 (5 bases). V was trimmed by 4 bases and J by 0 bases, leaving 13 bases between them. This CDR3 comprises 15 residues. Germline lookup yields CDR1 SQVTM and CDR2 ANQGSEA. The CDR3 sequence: CSVVKDTPSYNEQFF. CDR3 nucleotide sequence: TGCAGCGTTGTAAAGGACACCCCCTCCTACAATGAGCAGTTCTTC.

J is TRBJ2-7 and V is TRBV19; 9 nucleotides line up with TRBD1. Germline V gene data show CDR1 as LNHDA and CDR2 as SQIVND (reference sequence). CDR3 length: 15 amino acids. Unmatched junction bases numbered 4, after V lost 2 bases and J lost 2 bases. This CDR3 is CASSISGQGTYEQYF. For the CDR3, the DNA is TGTGCCAGTAGTATATCGGGACAGGGAACCTACGAGCAGTACTTC.

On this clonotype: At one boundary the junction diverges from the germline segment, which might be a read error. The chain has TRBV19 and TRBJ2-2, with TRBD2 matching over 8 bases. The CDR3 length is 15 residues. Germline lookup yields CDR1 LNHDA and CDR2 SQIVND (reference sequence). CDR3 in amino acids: CVSSMGLVNTGELFF. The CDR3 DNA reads TGTGTCAGTAGTATGGGACTAGTGAACACCGGGGAGCTGTTTTTT.

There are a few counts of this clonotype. CDR3: CASSPGARSTGELFF. The CDR3, as DNA: TGTGCCAGCAGCCCAGGGGCGCGGAGCACCGGGGAGCTGTTTTTT. The chain couples TRBV7-6 to TRBJ2-2, with a possible D match to TRBD1 (6 bases). Trimming left V 5 bases short and J 4 bases short, with 14 bases between. Germline V gene sequence: CDR1 SGHVS, CDR2 FNYEAQ. The CDR3 loop spans 15 amino acids.

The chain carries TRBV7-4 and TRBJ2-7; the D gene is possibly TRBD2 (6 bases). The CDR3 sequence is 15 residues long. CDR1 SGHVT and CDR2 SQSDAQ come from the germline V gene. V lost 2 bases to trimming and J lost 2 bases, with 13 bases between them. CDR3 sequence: CASSLPGLAAYEQYF. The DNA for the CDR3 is TGTGCCAGCAGCTTACCGGGACTCGCAGCCTACGAGCAGTACTTC. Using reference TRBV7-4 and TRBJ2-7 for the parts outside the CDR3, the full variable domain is GAGVSQSPRYKVAKRGRDVALRCDSISGHVTLYWYRQTLGQGSEVLTYSQSDAQRDKSGRPSGRFSAERPERSVSTLKIQRTEQGDSAVYLCASSLPGLAAYEQYFGPGTRLTVT.

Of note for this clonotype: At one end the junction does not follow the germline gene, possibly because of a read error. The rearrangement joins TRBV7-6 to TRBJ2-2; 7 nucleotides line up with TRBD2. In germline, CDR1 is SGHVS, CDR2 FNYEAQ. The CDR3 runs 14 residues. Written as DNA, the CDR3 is TGTGCTAGCAGCCCGGGAGGACCCAGCGGGGAGCTGTTTTTT. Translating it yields CASSPGGPSGELFF. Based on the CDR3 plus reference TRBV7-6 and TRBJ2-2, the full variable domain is GAGVSQSPRYKVTKRGQDVALRCDPISGHVSLYWYRQALGQGPEFLTYFNYEAQQDKSGLPNDRFSAERPEGSISTLTIQRTEQRDSAMYRCASSPGGPSGELFFGEGSRLTVL.

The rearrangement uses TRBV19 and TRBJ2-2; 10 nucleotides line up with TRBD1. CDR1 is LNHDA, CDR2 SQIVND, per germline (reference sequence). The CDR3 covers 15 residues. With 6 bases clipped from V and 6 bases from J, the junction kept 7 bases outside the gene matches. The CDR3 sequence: CASSRDRGLAGELFF. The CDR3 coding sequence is TGTGCCAGTAGCCGGGACAGGGGACTCGCCGGGGAGCTGTTTTTT.

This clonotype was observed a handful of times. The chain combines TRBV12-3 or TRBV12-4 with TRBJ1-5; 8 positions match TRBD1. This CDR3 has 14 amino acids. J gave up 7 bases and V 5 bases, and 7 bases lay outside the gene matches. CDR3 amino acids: CASSPGQVLQPQHF. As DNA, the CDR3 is TGTGCCAGCAGTCCGGGACAGGTATTACAGCCCCAGCATTTT.

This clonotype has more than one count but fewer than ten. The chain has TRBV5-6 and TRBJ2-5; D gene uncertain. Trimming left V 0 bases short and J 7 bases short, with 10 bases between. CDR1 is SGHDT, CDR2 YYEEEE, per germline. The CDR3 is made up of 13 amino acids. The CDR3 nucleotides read TGTGCCAGCAGCTTGGGGGCCGCCGGGACCCAGTACTTC. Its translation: CASSLGAAGTQYF.

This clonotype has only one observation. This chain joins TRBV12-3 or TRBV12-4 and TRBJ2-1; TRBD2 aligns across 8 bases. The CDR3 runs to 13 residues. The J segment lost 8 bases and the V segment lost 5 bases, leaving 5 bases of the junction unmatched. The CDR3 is CASSSGSGHEQFF. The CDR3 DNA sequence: TGTGCCAGCAGTAGCGGGAGTGGACATGAGCAGTTCTTC.